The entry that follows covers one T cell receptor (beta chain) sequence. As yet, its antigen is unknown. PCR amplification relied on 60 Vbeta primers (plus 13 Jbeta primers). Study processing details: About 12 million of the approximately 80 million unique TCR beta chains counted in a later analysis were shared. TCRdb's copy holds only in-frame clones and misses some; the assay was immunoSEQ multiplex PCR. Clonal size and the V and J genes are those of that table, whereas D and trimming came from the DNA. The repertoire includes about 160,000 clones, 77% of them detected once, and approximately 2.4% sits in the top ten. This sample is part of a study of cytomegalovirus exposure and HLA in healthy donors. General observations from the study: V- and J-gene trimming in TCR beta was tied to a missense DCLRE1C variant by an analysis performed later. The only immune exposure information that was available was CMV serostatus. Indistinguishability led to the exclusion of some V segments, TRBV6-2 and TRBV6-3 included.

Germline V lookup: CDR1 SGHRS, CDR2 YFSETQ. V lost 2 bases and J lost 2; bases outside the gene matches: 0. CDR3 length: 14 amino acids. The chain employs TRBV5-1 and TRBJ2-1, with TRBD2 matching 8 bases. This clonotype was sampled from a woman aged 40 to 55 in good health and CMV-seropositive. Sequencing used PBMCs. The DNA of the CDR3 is TGCGCCAGCAGCTTTAGCGGGACCTACAATGAGCAGTTCTTC. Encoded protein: CASSFSGTYNEQFF.